Each of the 17 T cell receptor beta chains below was sequenced from the same sample in a study of blood T cell repertoires in COVID-19. This table comes from immunoSEQ multiplex PCR, and its TCRdb copy is limited to in-frame clones, with some not included. The sample holds approximately 150,000 clones; around 80% are singletons and the top ten take 15%. Sequencing input: peripheral blood. These receptors came from a human donor with acute or convalescent COVID-19. The donor label of this sample is uncertain.

The rearrangement joins TRBV20-1 to TRBJ1-6, with D maybe TRBD1 (5 bases). V lost 3 bases to trimming and J lost 6 bases, with 12 bases between them. Germline V gene lookup returns CDR1 DFQATT and CDR2 SNEGSKA (reference sequence). CDR3 length: 14 residues. The CDR3 DNA reads as TGCAGTGCTAGTGGATGGGGGGGTAATTCACCCCTCCACTTT. Translation gives CSASGWGGNSPLHF.

V gene TRBV4-1 combines with J gene TRBJ1-1; 7 bases line up with TRBD1. The J segment lost 5 bases and the V segment lost 4 bases, leaving 7 bases of the junction unmatched. The CDR3 totals 14 residues. Per the germline V gene, CDR1 is MGHRA and CDR2 is YSYEKL. CDR3 residues: CASSRTGVGTEAFF. The CDR3 bases are TGCGCCAGCAGCCGTACAGGGGTGGGAACTGAAGCTTTCTTT.

The J gene is TRBJ1-2, the V gene TRBV7-2, with no clear D. The V end was cut by 2 bases, the J end by 4 bases, with 8 bases between. CDR3 length equals 13 residues. Germline loops: CDR1 SGHTA, CDR2 FQGNSA. The CDR3 reads CASSLLGPYGYTF. The CDR3 DNA reads TGTGCCAGCAGCTTACTAGGCCCCTATGGCTACACCTTC.

The CDR3 spells CASSLVAGGGNEQFF. CDR3 DNA: TGCGCCAGCAGCTTGGTTGCAGGGGGAGGAAATGAGCAGTTCTTC. The chain is built from TRBV5-1 and TRBJ2-1; TRBD1 might be the D (7 bases). The CDR3 contains 15 residues. Trimming pared 0 bases from V and 7 bases from J, leaving 14 bases between. Germline V gives CDR1 SGHRS, CDR2 YFSETQ.

The chain joins TRBV9 to TRBJ1-1; 7 bases line up with TRBD1. Germline CDR1 and CDR2: SGDLS and YYNGEE. CDR3 length: 12 amino acids. Trimming removed 8 bases from V and 7 bases from J; junction bases left unmatched: 8. The CDR3 DNA is TGTGCCAGTCAACGACAGGGAGGTGAAGCTTTCTTT. Its translation is CASQRQGGEAFF.

The chain has TRBV30 and TRBJ1-3; D gene uncertain. The CDR3 length is 16 residues. Deletions cut 1 base from V and 3 bases from J, with 16 bases between. The germline V gene encodes CDR1 GTSNPN and CDR2 SVGIG (reference sequence). The DNA of the CDR3 is TGTGCCTGGAGTGACGGGATTCGATCGAATGGAAACACCATATATTTT. Its protein is CAWSDGIRSNGNTIYF.

This chain connects TRBV27 to TRBJ2-7, with D perhaps matching TRBD1 (5 bases). The germline gives CDR1 MNHEY, CDR2 SMNVEV (reference sequence). V was trimmed by 1 base and J by 6 bases, leaving 13 bases between them. The CDR3 spans 14 residues. In DNA form, the CDR3 reads TGTGCCAGCAGTTTATTAGCAGGGAACCCCGAGCAGTACTTC. Protein: CASSLLAGNPEQYF.

V is TRBV28 and J is TRBJ1-3; TRBD1 matches 9 bases. The CDR3 length is 17 residues. The V gene's germline CDR1 is MDHEN and CDR2 SYDVKM. Trimming cost V 8 bases and J 4 bases; bases outside gene matches: 15. The CDR3 DNA sequence: TGTGCCAGCCGACGCGTGGACAGGGGATCATACGGAAACACCATATATTTT. Protein sequence: CASRRVDRGSYGNTIYF.

The chain is built from TRBV5-1 and TRBJ1-1, with a tentative D call TRBD1 (5 bases). Germline lookup yields CDR1 SGHRS and CDR2 YFSETQ. The V and J ends lost 7 bases and 4 bases respectively, with 11 bases between them. This CDR3 has 12 amino acids. The CDR3 DNA follows: TGCGCCAGCGGCGGGGACGGCACTGAAGCTTTCTTT. Protein product: CASGGDGTEAFF.

This rearrangement joins TRBV7-2 to TRBJ2-2, with TRBD1 matching 10 bases. Germline V gene data show CDR1 as SGHTA and CDR2 as FQGNSA. V was pared by 1 base and J by 1 base, with 0 bases of the junction left unmatched. The CDR3 totals 16 residues. The CDR3 DNA sequence: TGTGCCAGCAGCTTAGGGGACAGGGGGAACACCGGGGAGCTGTTTTTT. The encoded protein is CASSLGDRGNTGELFF.

This clone was found once. This rearrangement joins TRBV7-9 to TRBJ2-5; D is unresolved. V lost 4 bases to trimming and J lost 0 bases, with 15 bases between them. The CDR3 spans 16 residues. Germline-derived CDR1 and CDR2 are SEHNR and FQNEAQ (reference sequence). The CDR3 region is CASSSRRIPHQETQYF. In nucleotides, the CDR3 is TGTGCCAGCAGCTCCCGGAGAATCCCCCACCAAGAGACCCAGTACTTC.

The gene calls are TRBV11-2 and TRBJ1-1, with TRBD1 identical over 7 bases. With 3 bases clipped from V and 4 bases from J, the junction kept 20 bases outside the gene matches. The CDR3 length is 19 residues. CDR1 SGHAT and CDR2 FQNNGV come from the germline V gene. The DNA of the CDR3 is TGTGCCAGCAGCTTTAGGGGTCGTGAGGGGGCGCGGGGCGGCACTGAAGCTTTCTTT. It translates to CASSFRGREGARGGTEAFF. The full variable domain, completed using reference TRBV11-2 and TRBJ1-1, is EAGVAQSPRYKIIEKRQSVAFWCNPISGHATLYWYQQILGQGPKLLIQFQNNGVVDDSQLPKDRFSAERLKGVDSTLKIQPAKLEDSAVYLCASSFRGREGARGGTEAFFGQGTRLTVV.

The V gene is TRBV11-3, the J gene TRBJ1-1, with unresolved D. Trimming shortened V by 3 bases and J by 5 bases, and 10 bases separated the two germline ends. CDR1 SGHNT and CDR2 YENEEA come from the germline V gene. CDR3 length: 13 residues. The CDR3 region is CASSLRFGTEAFF. The CDR3 coding sequence is TGTGCCAGCAGCTTGAGATTCGGGACTGAAGCTTTCTTT.

V and J are TRBV6-1 and TRBJ2-7; D might be TRBD2 (5 bases). Trimming left V 1 base short and J 9 bases short, with 13 bases between. The length of the CDR3 is 13 residues. CDR1 is MNHNS, CDR2 SASEGT, per germline. The CDR3 DNA reads as TGTGCCAGCAGTGAAGGGGTTGGAGGCGGGCAGTACTTC. Translated, it gives CASSEGVGGGQYF.

The CDR3 reads CASSSRGQGDNEQFF. The CDR3 DNA reads as TGTGCCAGCAGCTCAAGGGGACAGGGCGACAATGAGCAGTTCTTC. The rearrangement links TRBV7-9 to TRBJ2-1; 9 bases map to TRBD1. Looked up from germline, CDR1 is SEHNR and CDR2 is FQNEAQ (reference sequence). There are 15 residues in the CDR3. Unmatched junction bases numbered 6, after V lost 4 bases and J lost 5 bases.

V and J are TRBV5-1 and TRBJ2-5; 10 bases line up with TRBD1. This CDR3 is 15 amino acids long. Germline values: CDR1 SGHRS, CDR2 YFSETQ. V trimming: 3 bases; J trimming: 5 bases; junction bases outside the gene matches: 7. The CDR3 loop is CASSSAGQGRETQYF. CDR3 sequence (DNA): TGCGCCAGCAGCTCCGCGGGACAGGGGCGGGAGACCCAGTACTTC.

The chain joins TRBV27 to TRBJ2-7, with 9 bases identical to TRBD1. Germline V lookup: CDR1 MNHEY, CDR2 SMNVEV (reference sequence). The CDR3 totals 16 residues. V lost 5 bases and J lost 2; bases outside the gene matches: 10. DNA for the CDR3: TGTGCCAGCAGTGTTTTGCCCGGGACAGGGCCCTACGAGCAGTACTTC. This codes for CASSVLPGTGPYEQYF.